This TCR beta chain was captured by sequencing in a study of blood T cell repertoires in COVID-19. As handled by the study authors: It was from reference gene primer amplification that nucleated cell counts were estimated. Sequenced by immunoSEQ multiplex PCR; TCRdb stores in-frame clones only, minus some. V, J and clone size are taken as reported in that table, and D and trimming were inferred from the DNA itself. The sample lists approximately 300,000 clones; 80% to 90% were seen once. This CDR3 region has 16 residues. Deletions cut 8 bases from V and 0 bases from J, with 19 bases between. CDR1 and CDR2 (germline): MNHEY, SMNVEV (reference sequence).

The sample consisted of peripheral blood. The chain carries TRBV27 and TRBJ2-5; possible D gene TRBD1, 6 bases. This TCR derives from a woman aged 45-59 years with COVID-19, enrolled during active disease. The CDR3 loop reads CASGNLGTGNQETQYF. The CDR3 bases are TGTGCCAGCGGCAACCTAGGAACAGGGAACCAAGAGACCCAGTACTTC.